The 16 T cell receptor beta chains given below trace back to one sample, sequenced in a study of blood T cell repertoires in COVID-19. Clones were sequenced by immunoSEQ multiplex PCR, and TCRdb holds only the in-frame ones, with some missing. The sample shows about 170,000 clones, around 72% of them seen only once. Sequencing input: peripheral blood. The receptors derive from a woman older than 75 with acute or convalescent COVID-19.

The CDR3 nucleotides are TGTGCCAGCAGTTTGTCCGTCTATGGCTACACCTTC. Protein sequence: CASSLSVYGYTF. V and J are TRBV28 and TRBJ1-2; D ambiguous. CDR3 length equals 12 residues. V was clipped by 3 bases and J by 4 bases, with 6 bases between them. Looked up from germline, CDR1 is MDHEN and CDR2 is SYDVKM.

This clone occurred a few times. V gene TRBV6-2 or TRBV6-3 combines with J gene TRBJ2-1, with D perhaps TRBD2 (6 bases). Looked up from germline, CDR1 is MNHEY and CDR2 is SVGEGT. Trimming shortened V by 0 bases and J by 0 bases, and 21 bases separated the two germline ends. This CDR3 spans 20 amino acids. For the CDR3, the DNA is TGTGCCAGCAGTTACTCGAGGCACTTAGTAGCGGCTTTCTCCTACAATGAGCAGTTCTTC. Translated, it gives CASSYSRHLVAAFSYNEQFF.

This clone showed up just a few times. The chain has TRBV28 and TRBJ2-5; 11 positions match TRBD1. The junction had 5 bases not matched to a gene; V was cut back by 4 bases and J by 4 bases. Germline V gene data show CDR1 as MDHEN and CDR2 as SYDVKM. The CDR3 has 15 residues. This CDR3 is CASSSPGTGGETQYF. In nucleotides, the CDR3 is TGTGCCAGCAGTTCTCCCGGGACAGGGGGAGAGACCCAGTACTTC.

The V gene is TRBV28, the J gene TRBJ2-7; 8 bases line up with TRBD1. V trimming: 6 bases; J trimming: 2 bases; junction bases outside the gene matches: 0. This CDR3 has 12 amino acids. The germline CDR1 and CDR2 sequences are MDHEN and SYDVKM. This CDR3 is CASRTGAYEQYF. The CDR3 nucleotides read TGTGCCAGCAGGACAGGGGCCTACGAGCAGTACTTC.

The V and J genes are TRBV5-1 and TRBJ2-1, with 11 bases lining up with TRBD1. V lost 9 bases to trimming and J lost 3 bases; unmatched junction nucleotides: 2. The germline V gene encodes CDR1 SGHRS and CDR2 YFSETQ. The CDR3 has 13 residues. In DNA form, the CDR3 reads TGCGCCACCGGGACAGGGGGCTACAATGAGCAGTTCTTC. Translating it yields CATGTGGYNEQFF.

The J gene is TRBJ1-4, the V gene TRBV7-9, with 9 bases matching TRBD1. CDR1 and CDR2 from the germline V gene are SEHNR and FQNEAQ (reference sequence). The CDR3 totals 15 residues. Trimming removed 3 bases from V and 6 bases from J; junction bases left unmatched: 5. This CDR3 reads CASSLYRDRDEKLFF. In DNA form, the CDR3 reads TGTGCCAGCAGCTTGTACCGGGACAGGGATGAAAAACTGTTTTTT.

This chain joins TRBV5-1 and TRBJ2-5; 9 bases match TRBD2. This CDR3 is 14 amino acids long. Germline assignment: CDR1 SGHRS and CDR2 YFSETQ. Trimming cost V 4 bases and J 5 bases; bases outside gene matches: 6. CDR3 DNA: TGCGCCAGCAGCGTTAGCGGGAGCGCGGAGACCCAGTACTTC. Protein sequence: CASSVSGSAETQYF.

This rearrangement joins TRBV3-1 (or the pseudogene TRBV3-2) to TRBJ2-3; D gene ambiguous. The CDR3 is made up of 15 amino acids. V was clipped by 7 bases and J by 6 bases, with 20 bases between them. Germline CDR1 and CDR2: LGHDT and YNNKEL (reference sequence). CDR3 in DNA: TGTGCCAGCACCTTTCTCGGCGGAGCTGGTGATACGCAGTATTTT. Protein: CASTFLGGAGDTQYF.

The CDR3: CASSGLTSTDTQYF. CDR3 in DNA: TGTGCCAGTAGTGGGCTCACTAGCACAGATACGCAGTATTTT. The V and J genes are TRBV19 and TRBJ2-3, with D unclear. Trimming pared 5 bases from V and 0 bases from J, leaving 9 bases between. CDR3 length equals 14 residues. Looked up from germline, CDR1 is LNHDA and CDR2 is SQIVND (reference sequence).

This clone showed up just a few times. The chain uses TRBV27 and TRBJ2-2; TRBD1 might be the D (6 bases). V was cut by 5 bases and J by 2 bases, with 15 bases left in between. Per the germline V gene, CDR1 is MNHEY and CDR2 is SMNVEV (reference sequence). The CDR3 extends over 16 amino acids. CDR3 DNA sequence: TGTGCCAGCAGTCTCCTCCGAGGGGGAAACACCGGGGAGCTGTTTTTT. It codes for CASSLLRGGNTGELFF.

The V call is TRBV2, the J call TRBJ2-3; D is possibly TRBD2 (6 bases). V was pared by 4 bases and J by 10 bases, with 9 bases between. Germline V gene lookup returns CDR1 SNHLY and CDR2 FYNNEI. The CDR3 spans 11 residues. In DNA form, the CDR3 reads TGTGCCAGCAGTGCTGAGCGGGCGCAGTATTTT. Protein: CASSAERAQYF.

The chain combines TRBV29-1 with TRBJ1-2; 7 bases are a match to TRBD1. Germline assignment: CDR1 SQVTM and CDR2 ANQGSEA. With 0 bases clipped from V and 8 bases from J, the junction kept 9 bases outside the gene matches. The CDR3 covers 14 residues. CDR3 sequence reads: CSVEDQGGVVGYTF. CDR3 DNA sequence: TGCAGCGTTGAAGATCAAGGGGGCGTTGTAGGCTACACCTTC. The full variable domain, in which reference TRBV29-1 and TRBJ1-2 provide the parts outside the CDR3, is SAVISQKPSRDICQRGTSLTIQCQVDSQVTMMFWYRQQPGQSLTLIATANQGSEATYESGFVIDKFPISRPNLTFSTLTVSNMSPEDSSIYLCSVEDQGGVVGYTFGSGTRLTVV.

The chain combines TRBV2 with TRBJ1-2; a weak D match, TRBD1 (5 bases). The CDR3 extends over 14 amino acids. V lost 3 bases and J 0 bases, leaving 8 bases between the germline ends. Germline V lookup: CDR1 SNHLY, CDR2 FYNNEI. CDR3 in amino acids: CASSDRVANYGYTF. The CDR3 DNA is TGTGCCAGCAGTGACAGGGTGGCTAACTATGGCTACACCTTC.

The chain links TRBV7-2 to TRBJ2-1; 10 nucleotides agree with TRBD2. The V gene's germline CDR1 is SGHTA and CDR2 FQGNSA. The CDR3 is 18 amino acids. J gave up 6 bases and V 4 bases, and 15 bases lay outside the gene matches. The DNA for the CDR3 is TGTGCCAGCAGCTCCCCCTGGGGTAGCGGGAGGACATCCAATGAGCAGTTCTTC. It specifies CASSSPWGSGRTSNEQFF.

The genes are TRBV5-1 and TRBJ2-7; 10 nucleotides match TRBD1. The V gene's germline CDR1 is SGHRS and CDR2 YFSETQ. This CDR3 is 18 amino acids long. Losses at the gene ends were 6 bases for V and 0 bases for J; bases not matched to a gene: 15. CDR3 in amino acids: CASKGAPGQGPLSYEQYF. Written as DNA, the CDR3 is TGCGCCAGCAAAGGAGCTCCGGGACAGGGGCCCCTCTCCTACGAGCAGTACTTC.

This chain uses TRBV5-1 with TRBJ1-5, with 7 bases lining up with TRBD1. This CDR3 is built from 14 residues. J gave up 4 bases and V 2 bases, and 3 bases lay outside the gene matches. Germline V lookup: CDR1 SGHRS, CDR2 YFSETQ. The CDR3 sequence is CASSFGQDNQPQHF. In DNA form, the CDR3 reads TGCGCCAGCAGCTTCGGACAGGATAATCAGCCCCAGCATTTT.